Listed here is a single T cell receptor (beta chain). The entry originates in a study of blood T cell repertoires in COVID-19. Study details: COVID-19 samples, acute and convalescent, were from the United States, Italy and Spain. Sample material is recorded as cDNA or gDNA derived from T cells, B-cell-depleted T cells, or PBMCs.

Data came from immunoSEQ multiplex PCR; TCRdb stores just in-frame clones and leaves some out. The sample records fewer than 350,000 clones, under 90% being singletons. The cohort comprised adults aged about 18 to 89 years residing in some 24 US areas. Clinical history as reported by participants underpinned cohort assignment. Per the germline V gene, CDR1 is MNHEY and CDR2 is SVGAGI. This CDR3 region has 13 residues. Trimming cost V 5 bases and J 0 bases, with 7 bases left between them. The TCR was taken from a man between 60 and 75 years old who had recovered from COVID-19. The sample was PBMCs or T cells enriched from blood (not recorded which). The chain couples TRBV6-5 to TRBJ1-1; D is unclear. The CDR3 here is CASSQNLNTEAFF. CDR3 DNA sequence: TGTGCCAGCAGTCAGAACCTGAACACTGAAGCTTTCTTT.